This T cell receptor beta chain was sequenced during a study of long-term antiretroviral therapy in people with HIV. At survey level, the immunoSEQ assay was run in its v3.0 version. In sequencing, roughly 35,000-50,000 T-cell genomes per sample were targeted. TCRdb keeps only in-frame clones here, not all; method: immunoSEQ multiplex PCR. The sample contains 20,000 to 30,000 clones, around 81% of which appear only once. CDR3 length: 13 residues. The germline CDR1 and CDR2 sequences are SGHRS and YFSETQ. V was clipped by 1 base and J by 6 bases, with 11 bases between them. Each donor had at least one pre-ART and at least two post-ART PBMC samples. Turning to this clone: Antigen unknown.

General study results and limits: Across all time points, the repertoire was dominated by clones that expanded before ART. Data on ART adherence, viral resistance or therapy changes were unavailable.

Sequences were derived from unsorted PBMCs, sampled at the start of antiretroviral therapy, before treatment. The receptor was derived from a woman in her late teens or twenties with HIV. The chain employs TRBV5-1 and TRBJ2-7; no definite D call. CDR3 nucleotides: TGCGCCAGCAGCTTGAATCCGGGCCGCGAGCAGTACTTC. It translates to CASSLNPGREQYF.